These 6 T cell receptor beta chains were all obtained from the same sample, sequenced in a study of identical twins. TCRdb re-derived calls from the 5' RACE reads in MiXCR, one entry per CDR3 protein. The data contain 200,000 to 300,000 distinct CDR3 sequences, about an eighth of them seen just once; the ten biggest clones take up 4% to 5%. The sample was also reused in another study, on yellow fever vaccine responses in identical twins.

The sample was memory (CD45RO+) T cells sorted from blood. The source is a woman aged 18-29 years in good health.

This clonotype was observed a handful of times. The gene calls are TRBV7-2 and TRBJ2-7; the D is unclear. CDR3 length: 14 amino acids. V shed 5 bases and J shed 4 bases, with 15 bases lying between them. Germline V gene lookup returns CDR1 SGHTA and CDR2 FQGNSA. The CDR3 sequence is CASSPLLRGYEQYF. For the CDR3, the DNA is TGTGCCAGCAGCCCTCTTTTGAGAGGTTACGAGCAGTACTTC.

There are many counts of this clonotype. This sequence joins TRBV2 and TRBJ2-3; 7 bases line up with TRBD1. CDR3 length: 14 residues. Germline CDR1 reads SNHLY; CDR2 reads FYNNEI. V lost 5 bases and J lost 8; bases outside the gene matches: 10. CDR3 nucleotides: TGTGCCAGCAGTACAGGGGTCCGATCGACTACGCAGTATTTT. It yields the protein CASSTGVRSTTQYF.

The V call is TRBV7-9, the J call TRBJ2-5; 7 bases match TRBD2. The V gene's germline CDR1 is SEHNR and CDR2 FQNEAQ (reference sequence). The ends lost 1 base at V and 4 bases at J; junction bases unmatched: 9. This CDR3 spans 16 amino acids. CDR3 residues: CASSLGVGGPRETQYF. Here the CDR3 DNA reads TGTGCCAGCAGCTTAGGGGTGGGAGGGCCCCGAGAGACCCAGTACTTC.

The V call is TRBV20-1, the J call TRBJ2-1, with D possibly being TRBD1 (7 bases). Germline lookup yields CDR1 DFQATT and CDR2 SNEGSKA (reference sequence). There are 15 residues in the CDR3. Trimming took off 2 bases at V and 4 bases at J, with 15 bases between the two ends. The CDR3: CSARLEGASYNEQFF. In DNA form, the CDR3 reads TGCAGTGCTAGACTGGAGGGGGCATCGTACAATGAGCAGTTCTTC.

V usage is TRBV5-4 and J usage is TRBJ2-1; perhaps TRBD2 as D (6 bases). Germline V CDR1 and CDR2: SGHNT, YYREEE (reference sequence). CDR3 length: 16 residues. Trimming removed 2 bases from V and 1 base from J, with 13 bases in between. CDR3 sequence (DNA): TGTGCCAGCAGCTTTCGGCTAGCGATGTCCTACAATGAGCAGTTCTTC. Translating it yields CASSFRLAMSYNEQFF.

The J gene is TRBJ2-7, the V gene TRBV12-3 or TRBV12-4, with TRBD2 identical over 8 bases. The V and J ends lost 4 bases and 2 bases, in that order; junction bases with no gene match: 7. The CDR3 is 15 residues long. CDR3 nucleotide sequence: TGTGCCAGCAGTTACCCCGGGAGGGGAACCTACGAGCAGTACTTC. Its translation: CASSYPGRGTYEQYF.